This TCR beta chain is drawn from a study of T-cell memory formation after mild COVID-19. Overall study results and limits: Contracting clones from day 15 to 85 had balanced CD4/CD8; later expanders favoured CD4+. CD4+ clones that contracted lay mainly in CM and EM; CD8+ ones lay in EMRA. What remained unconfirmed was the SARS-CoV-2 specificity of second-wave clones peaking on day 37.

TCRdb reanalysed the 5' RACE reads using MiXCR and keeps one entry per CDR3 protein. The sample carries approximately 350,000 distinct CDR3 sequences, 10% to 15% recorded once. Germline CDR1 reads SGHRS; CDR2 reads YFSETQ. The CDR3 extends over 18 amino acids. The ends lost 4 bases at V and 5 bases at J; junction bases unmatched: 11. A few counts support this clonotype. Its antigen is not known. The V gene is TRBV5-1, the J gene TRBJ2-3; the match to TRBD2 covers 15 bases. The TCR sequence derives from a man in his late teens or twenties who had mild COVID-19 (a few samples of this study predate the infection). Cell type and time point are not known. Sequenced sample: PBMCs or a T cell subset sorted from them (not recorded which). Here the CDR3 reads CASSQGLAGGPGLDTQYF. DNA of the CDR3: TGCGCCAGCAGCCAAGGACTAGCGGGGGGGCCAGGATTAGATACGCAGTATTTT.